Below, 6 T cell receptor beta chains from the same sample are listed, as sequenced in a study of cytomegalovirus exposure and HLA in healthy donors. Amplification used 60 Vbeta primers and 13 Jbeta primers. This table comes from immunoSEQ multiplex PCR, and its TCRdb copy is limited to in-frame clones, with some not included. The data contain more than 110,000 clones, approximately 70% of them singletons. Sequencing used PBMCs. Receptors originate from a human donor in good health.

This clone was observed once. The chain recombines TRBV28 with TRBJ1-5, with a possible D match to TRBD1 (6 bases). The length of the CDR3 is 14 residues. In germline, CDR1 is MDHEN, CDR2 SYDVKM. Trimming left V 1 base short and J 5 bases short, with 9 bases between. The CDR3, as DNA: TGTGCCAGCAGTTTATCGCAGGGGCATCAGCCCCAGCATTTT. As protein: CASSLSQGHQPQHF. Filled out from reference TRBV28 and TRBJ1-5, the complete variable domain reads DVKVTQSSRYLVKRTGEKVFLECVQDMDHENMFWYRQDPGLGLRLIYFSYDVKMKEKGDIPEGYSVSREKKERFSLILESASTNQTSMYLCASSLSQGHQPQHFGDGTRLSIL.

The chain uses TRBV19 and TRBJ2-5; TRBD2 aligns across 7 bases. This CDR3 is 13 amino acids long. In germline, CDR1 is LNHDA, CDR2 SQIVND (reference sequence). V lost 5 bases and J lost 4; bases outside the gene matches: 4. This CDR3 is CASSRASGETQYF. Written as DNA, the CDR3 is TGTGCCAGTAGTCGGGCTAGCGGAGAGACCCAGTACTTC.

Here the CDR3 DNA reads TGTGCCAGTGCCACGGGACAGGGGAGGTACGAGCAGTACTTC. Amino acid sequence: CASATGQGRYEQYF. The chain joins TRBV6-1 to TRBJ2-7, with 10 bases aligning to TRBD1. This CDR3 spans 14 amino acids. V shed 9 bases and J 4 bases; nucleotides not matched to a gene: 9. From germline, CDR1 is MNHNS and CDR2 SASEGT.

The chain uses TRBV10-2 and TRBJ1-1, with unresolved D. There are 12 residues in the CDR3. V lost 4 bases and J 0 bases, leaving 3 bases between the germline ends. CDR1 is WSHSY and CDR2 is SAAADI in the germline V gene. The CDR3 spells CASSAVNTEAFF. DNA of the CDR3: TGCGCCAGCAGTGCAGTGAACACTGAAGCTTTCTTT.

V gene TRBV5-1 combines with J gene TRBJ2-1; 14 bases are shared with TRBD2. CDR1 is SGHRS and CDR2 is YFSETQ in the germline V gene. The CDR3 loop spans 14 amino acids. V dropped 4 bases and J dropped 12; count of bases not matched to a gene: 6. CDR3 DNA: TGCGCCAGCAGCCCGGGACTAGCGGGAGAGGGGCAGTTCTTC. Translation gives CASSPGLAGEGQFF.

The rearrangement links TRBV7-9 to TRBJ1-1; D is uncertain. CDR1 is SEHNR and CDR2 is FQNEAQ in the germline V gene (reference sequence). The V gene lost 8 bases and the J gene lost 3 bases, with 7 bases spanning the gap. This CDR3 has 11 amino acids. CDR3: CASGGYTEAFF. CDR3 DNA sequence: TGTGCCAGCGGTGGCTACACTGAAGCTTTCTTT.